The entry below describes one TCR beta chain. The antigen is not known. All donors participated as healthy donors of bone marrow. The PCR made use of 60 Vbeta and 13 Jbeta primers. The method was immunoSEQ multiplex PCR; TCRdb's version includes in-frame clones alone and lacks a portion of them. Counted here are approximately 120,000 clones, under 80% occurring once; the ten biggest clones make up around 7.7%. This entry comes from a study of cytomegalovirus exposure and HLA in healthy donors. Study findings and constraints: Accurate prediction of most subjects' HLA-A and HLA-B alleles from TCR beta sequences was reported.

V was trimmed by 8 bases and J by 6 bases, leaving 10 bases between them. This CDR3 contains 12 residues. The V gene's germline CDR1 is MNHNY and CDR2 SVGAGI (reference sequence). The genes are TRBV6-6 and TRBJ1-4; D may be TRBD1 (6 bases). Sequenced material: PBMCs. This receptor was taken from a woman in her fifties or sixties in good health and CMV-seropositive. The DNA of the CDR3 is TGTGCCAGCGGGGGCCTGGATGAAAAACTGTTTTTT. The encoded protein is CASGGLDEKLFF.